This TCR beta chain stems from a study of T cell changes during pregnancy in multiple sclerosis. Libraries were prepared by immunoSEQ multiplex PCR; TCRdb keeps only in-frame clonotypes and omits some of them. The sample consists of tens of thousands of clones, around nine tenths of them appearing once. There are 12 residues in the CDR3. Germline assignment: CDR1 MNHEY and CDR2 SVGAGI. V was shortened by 8 bases and J by 7 bases, with 14 bases between the two germline ends. Sequencing was performed on peripheral blood, taken in the third trimester of pregnancy. V gene TRBV6-5 combines with J gene TRBJ1-1; D possibly corresponds to TRBD1 (6 bases). The TCR comes from a female donor with multiple sclerosis, enrolled in a pregnancy study. The CDR3 sequence is CASGGGDLEAFF. The CDR3, as DNA: TGTGCCAGCGGAGGGGGGGACCTTGAAGCTTTCTTT.